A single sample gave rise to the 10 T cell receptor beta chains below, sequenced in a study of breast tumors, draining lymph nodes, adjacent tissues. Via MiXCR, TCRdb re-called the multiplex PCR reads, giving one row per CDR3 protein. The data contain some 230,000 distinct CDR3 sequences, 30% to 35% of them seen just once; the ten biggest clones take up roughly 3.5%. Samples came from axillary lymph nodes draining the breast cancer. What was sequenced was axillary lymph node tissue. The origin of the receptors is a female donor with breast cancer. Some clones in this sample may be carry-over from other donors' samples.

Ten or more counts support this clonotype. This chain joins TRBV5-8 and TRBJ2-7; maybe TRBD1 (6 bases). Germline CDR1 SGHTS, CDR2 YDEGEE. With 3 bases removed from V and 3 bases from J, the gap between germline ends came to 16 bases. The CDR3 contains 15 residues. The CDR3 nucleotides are TGTGCCAGCAGCTCCGAGACAGGCTACGACTACGAGCAGTACTTC. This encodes CASSSETGYDYEQYF.

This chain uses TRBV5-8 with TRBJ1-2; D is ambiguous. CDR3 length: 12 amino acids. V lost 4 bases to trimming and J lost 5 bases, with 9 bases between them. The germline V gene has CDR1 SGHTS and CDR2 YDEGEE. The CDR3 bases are TGTGCCAGCAGCCAACATCGATATGGCTACACCTTC. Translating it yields CASSQHRYGYTF.

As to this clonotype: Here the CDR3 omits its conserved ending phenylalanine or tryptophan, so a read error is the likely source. The CDR3 nucleotides read TGTGCCAGTAGTGTCCTTTGGGGACGTGGCAATCAGCCCCAGCATTCT. It specifies CASSVLWGRGNQPQHS. The chain has TRBV19 and TRBJ1-5, with D possibly matching TRBD1 (5 bases). V was pared by 5 bases and J by 2 bases, with 16 bases between. This CDR3 contains 16 residues. Germline assignment: CDR1 LNHDA and CDR2 SQIVND (reference sequence).

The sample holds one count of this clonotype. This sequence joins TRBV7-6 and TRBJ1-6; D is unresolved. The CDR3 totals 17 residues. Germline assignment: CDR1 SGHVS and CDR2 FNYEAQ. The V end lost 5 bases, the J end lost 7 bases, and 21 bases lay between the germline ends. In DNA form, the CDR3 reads TGTGCCAGCAGCGACGTACTAGCGGGGAGAACAAATTCACCCCTCCACTTT. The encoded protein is CASSDVLAGRTNSPLHF.

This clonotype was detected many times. CDR3 sequence: CASSLGATGYGYTF. The CDR3 DNA is TGTGCCAGCAGCTTAGGTGCGACAGGATATGGCTACACCTTC. The genes are TRBV11-2 and TRBJ1-2, with D possibly matching TRBD1 (6 bases). Trimming shortened V by 1 base and J by 5 bases, and 11 bases separated the two germline ends. The CDR3 is 14 amino acids. Germline CDR1 is SGHAT and CDR2 is FQNNGV.

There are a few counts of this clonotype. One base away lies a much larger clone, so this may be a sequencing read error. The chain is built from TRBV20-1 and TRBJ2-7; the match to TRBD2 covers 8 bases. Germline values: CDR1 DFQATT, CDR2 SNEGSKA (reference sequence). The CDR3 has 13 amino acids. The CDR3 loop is CSAGGASSYAQYF. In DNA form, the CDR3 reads TGCAGTGCCGGGGGGGCTAGCTCCTACGCGCAGTACTTC.

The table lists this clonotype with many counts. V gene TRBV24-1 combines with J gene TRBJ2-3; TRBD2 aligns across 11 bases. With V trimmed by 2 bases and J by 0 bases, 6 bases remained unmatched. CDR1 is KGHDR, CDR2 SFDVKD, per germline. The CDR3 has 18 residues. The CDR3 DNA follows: TGTGCCACCAGTGATTCCCGACTAGCGGGGCGAAGCACAGATACGCAGTATTTT. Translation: CATSDSRLAGRSTDTQYF.

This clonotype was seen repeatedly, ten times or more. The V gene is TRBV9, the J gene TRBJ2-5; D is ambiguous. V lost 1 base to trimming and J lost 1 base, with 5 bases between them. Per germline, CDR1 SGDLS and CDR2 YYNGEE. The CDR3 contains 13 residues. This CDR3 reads CASSVSIQETQYF. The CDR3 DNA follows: TGTGCCAGCAGCGTAAGCATCCAAGAGACCCAGTACTTC.

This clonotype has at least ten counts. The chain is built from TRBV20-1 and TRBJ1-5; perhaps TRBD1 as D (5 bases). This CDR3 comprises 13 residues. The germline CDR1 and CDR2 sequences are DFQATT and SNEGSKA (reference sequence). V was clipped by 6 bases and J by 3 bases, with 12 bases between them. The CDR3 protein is CSAQQDYNQPQHF. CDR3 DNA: TGCAGTGCCCAACAGGATTACAATCAGCCCCAGCATTTT.

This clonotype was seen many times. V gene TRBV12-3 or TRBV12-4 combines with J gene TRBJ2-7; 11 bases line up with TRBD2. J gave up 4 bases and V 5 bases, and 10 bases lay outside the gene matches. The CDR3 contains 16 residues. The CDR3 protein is CASSLQVAGGLYEQYF. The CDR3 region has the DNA TGTGCCAGCAGTCTCCAGGTAGCGGGAGGGTTGTACGAGCAGTACTTC.